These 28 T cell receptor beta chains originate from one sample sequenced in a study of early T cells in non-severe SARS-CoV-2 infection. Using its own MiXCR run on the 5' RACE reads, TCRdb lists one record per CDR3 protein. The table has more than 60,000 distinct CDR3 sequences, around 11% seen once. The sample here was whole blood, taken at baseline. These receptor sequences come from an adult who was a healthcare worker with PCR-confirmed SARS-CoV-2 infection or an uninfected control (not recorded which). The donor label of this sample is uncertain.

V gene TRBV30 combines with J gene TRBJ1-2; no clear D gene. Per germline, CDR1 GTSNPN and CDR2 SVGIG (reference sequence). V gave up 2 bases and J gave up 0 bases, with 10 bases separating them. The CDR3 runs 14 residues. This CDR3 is CAWSLDGANYGYTF. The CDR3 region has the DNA TGTGCCTGGAGTTTGGACGGGGCTAACTATGGCTACACCTTC.

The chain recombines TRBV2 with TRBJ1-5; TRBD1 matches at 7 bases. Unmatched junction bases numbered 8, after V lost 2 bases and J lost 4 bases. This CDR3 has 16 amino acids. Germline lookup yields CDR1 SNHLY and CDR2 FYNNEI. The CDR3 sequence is CASSETGTALNQPQHF. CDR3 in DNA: TGTGCCAGCAGTGAAACTGGGACAGCTTTGAATCAGCCCCAGCATTTT.

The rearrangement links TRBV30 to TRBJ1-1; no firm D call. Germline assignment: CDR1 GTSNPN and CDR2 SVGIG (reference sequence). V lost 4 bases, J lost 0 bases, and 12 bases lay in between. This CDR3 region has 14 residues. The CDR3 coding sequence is TGTGCCTGGACAGGCCGTGCTATGAACACTGAAGCTTTCTTT. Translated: CAWTGRAMNTEAFF.

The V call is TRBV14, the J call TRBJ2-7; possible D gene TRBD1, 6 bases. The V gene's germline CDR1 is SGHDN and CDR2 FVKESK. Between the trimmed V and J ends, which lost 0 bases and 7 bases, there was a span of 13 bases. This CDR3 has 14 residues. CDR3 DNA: TGTGCCAGCAGCCAAGAACAGGGTCCTCGAGAGCAGTACGTC. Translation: CASSQEQGPREQYV.

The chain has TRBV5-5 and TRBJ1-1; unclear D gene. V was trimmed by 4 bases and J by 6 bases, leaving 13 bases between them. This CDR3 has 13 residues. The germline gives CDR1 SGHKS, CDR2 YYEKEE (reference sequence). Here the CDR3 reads CASSAHGIAEAFF. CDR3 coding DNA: TGTGCCAGCAGCGCTCATGGGATAGCTGAAGCTTTCTTT.

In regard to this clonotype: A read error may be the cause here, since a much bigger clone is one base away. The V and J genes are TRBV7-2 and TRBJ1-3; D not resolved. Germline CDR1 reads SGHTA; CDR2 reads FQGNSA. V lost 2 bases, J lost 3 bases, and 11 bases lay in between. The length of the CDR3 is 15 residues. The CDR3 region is CASSLSGPFGNTIYF. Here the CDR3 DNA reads TGTGCCAGCAGCTTATCAGGCCCCTTTGGAAACACCATATATTTT.

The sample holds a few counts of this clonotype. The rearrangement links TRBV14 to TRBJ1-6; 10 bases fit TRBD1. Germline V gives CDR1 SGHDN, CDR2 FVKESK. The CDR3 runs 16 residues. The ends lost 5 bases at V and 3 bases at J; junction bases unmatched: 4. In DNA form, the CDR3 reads TGTGCCAGCAGCGGGGGACAGGGGATCTATAATTCACCCCTCCACTTT. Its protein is CASSGGQGIYNSPLHF.

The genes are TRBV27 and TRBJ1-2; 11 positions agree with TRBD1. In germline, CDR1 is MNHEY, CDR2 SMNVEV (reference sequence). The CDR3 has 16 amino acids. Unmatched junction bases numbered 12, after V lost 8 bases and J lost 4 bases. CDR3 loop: CASSPDRGPTGYGYTF. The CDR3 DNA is TGTGCCAGCTCCCCGGACAGGGGGCCTACTGGCTATGGCTACACCTTC.

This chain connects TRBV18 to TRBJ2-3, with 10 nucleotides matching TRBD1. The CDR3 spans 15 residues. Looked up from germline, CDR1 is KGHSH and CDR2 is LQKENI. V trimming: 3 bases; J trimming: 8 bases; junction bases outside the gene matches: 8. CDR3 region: CASSPRDRGWGTQYF. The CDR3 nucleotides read TGTGCCAGCTCACCGCGGGACAGGGGTTGGGGTACGCAGTATTTT.

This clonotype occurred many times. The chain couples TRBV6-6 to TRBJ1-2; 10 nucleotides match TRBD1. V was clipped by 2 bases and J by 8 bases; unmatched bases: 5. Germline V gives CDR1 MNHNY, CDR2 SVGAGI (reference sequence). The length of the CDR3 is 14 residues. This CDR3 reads CASSYRDRGQGYTF. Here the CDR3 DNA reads TGTGCCAGCAGTTACAGAGACAGGGGGCAAGGCTACACCTTC.

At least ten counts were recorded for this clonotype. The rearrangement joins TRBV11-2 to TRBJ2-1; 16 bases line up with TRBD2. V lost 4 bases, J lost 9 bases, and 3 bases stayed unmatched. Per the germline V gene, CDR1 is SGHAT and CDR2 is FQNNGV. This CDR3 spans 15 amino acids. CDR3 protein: CASSSGLAGGFEQFF. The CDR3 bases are TGTGCCAGCAGCTCGGGACTAGCGGGGGGGTTTGAGCAGTTCTTC.

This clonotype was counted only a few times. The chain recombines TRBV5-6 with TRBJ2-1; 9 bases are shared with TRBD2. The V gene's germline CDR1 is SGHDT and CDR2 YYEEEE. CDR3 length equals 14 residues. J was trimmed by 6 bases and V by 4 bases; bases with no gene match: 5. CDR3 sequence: CASSPGLAGNEQFF. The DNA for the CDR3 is TGTGCCAGCAGCCCGGGACTAGCCGGCAATGAGCAGTTCTTC.

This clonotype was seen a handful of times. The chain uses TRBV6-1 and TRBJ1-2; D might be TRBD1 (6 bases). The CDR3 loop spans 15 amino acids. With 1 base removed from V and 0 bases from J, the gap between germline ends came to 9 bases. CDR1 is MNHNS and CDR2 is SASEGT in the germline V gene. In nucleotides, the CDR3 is TGTGCCAGCAGTGAAGGGACAGCATCTAACTATGGCTACACCTTC. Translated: CASSEGTASNYGYTF.

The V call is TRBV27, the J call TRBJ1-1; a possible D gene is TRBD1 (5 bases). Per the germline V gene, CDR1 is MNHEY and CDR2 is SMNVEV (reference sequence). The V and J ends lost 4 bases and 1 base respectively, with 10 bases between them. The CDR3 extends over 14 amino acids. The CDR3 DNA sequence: TGTGCCAGCAGTTATCAGGGCCGGAACACTGAAGCTTTCTTT. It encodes CASSYQGRNTEAFF.

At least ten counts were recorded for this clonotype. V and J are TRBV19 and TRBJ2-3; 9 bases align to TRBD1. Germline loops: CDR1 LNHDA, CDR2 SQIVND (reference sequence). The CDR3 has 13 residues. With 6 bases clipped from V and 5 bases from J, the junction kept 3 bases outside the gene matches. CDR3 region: CASSDRGKDTQYF. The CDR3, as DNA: TGTGCCAGTAGCGACAGGGGGAAAGATACGCAGTATTTT.

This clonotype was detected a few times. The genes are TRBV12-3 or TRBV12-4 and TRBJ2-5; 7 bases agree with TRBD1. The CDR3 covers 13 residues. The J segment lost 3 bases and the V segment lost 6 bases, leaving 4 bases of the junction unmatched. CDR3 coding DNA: TGTGCCAGCAGCCGGGACAGCAAAGAGACCCAGTACTTC. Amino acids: CASSRDSKETQYF.

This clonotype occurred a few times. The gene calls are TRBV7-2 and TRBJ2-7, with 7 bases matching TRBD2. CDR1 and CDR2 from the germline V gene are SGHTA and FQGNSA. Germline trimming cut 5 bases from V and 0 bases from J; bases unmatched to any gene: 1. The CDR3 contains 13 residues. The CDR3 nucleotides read TGTGCCAGCAGCCGGGACTACTCCTACGAGCAGTACGTC. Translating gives CASSRDYSYEQYV.

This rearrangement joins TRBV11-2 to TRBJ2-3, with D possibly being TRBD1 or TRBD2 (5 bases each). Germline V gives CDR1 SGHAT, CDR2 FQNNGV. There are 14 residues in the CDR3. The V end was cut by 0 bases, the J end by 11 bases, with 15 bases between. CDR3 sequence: CASSLDHGGSGQYF. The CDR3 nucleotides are TGTGCCAGCAGCTTAGATCATGGGGGTTCTGGGCAGTATTTT.

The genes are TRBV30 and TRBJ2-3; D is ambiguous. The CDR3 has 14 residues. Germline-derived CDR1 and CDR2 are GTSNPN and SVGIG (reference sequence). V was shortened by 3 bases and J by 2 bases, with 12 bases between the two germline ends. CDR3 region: CAWSKGHYTDTQYF. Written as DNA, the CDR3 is TGTGCCTGGAGCAAGGGCCACTACACAGATACGCAGTATTTT.

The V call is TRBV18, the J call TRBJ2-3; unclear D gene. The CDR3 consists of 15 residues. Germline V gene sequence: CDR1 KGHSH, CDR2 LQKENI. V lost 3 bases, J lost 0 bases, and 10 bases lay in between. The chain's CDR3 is CASSPPTRSTDTQYF. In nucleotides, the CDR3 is TGTGCCAGCTCACCTCCGACCCGTAGCACAGATACGCAGTATTTT.

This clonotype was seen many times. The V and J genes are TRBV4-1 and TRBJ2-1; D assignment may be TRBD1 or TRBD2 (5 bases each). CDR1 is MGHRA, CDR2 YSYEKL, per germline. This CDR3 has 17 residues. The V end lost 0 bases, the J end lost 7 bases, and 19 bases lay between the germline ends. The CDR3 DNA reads TGCGCCAGCAGCCAAGATAGGGCCAGGGACCTCGGAAATGAGCAGTTCTTC. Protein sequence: CASSQDRARDLGNEQFF.

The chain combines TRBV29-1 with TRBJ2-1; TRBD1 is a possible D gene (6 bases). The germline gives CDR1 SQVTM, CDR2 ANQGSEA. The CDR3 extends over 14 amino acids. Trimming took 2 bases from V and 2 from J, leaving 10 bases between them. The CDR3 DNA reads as TGCAGCGTTGAAAGGCAGGGGACCTACAATGAGCAGTTCTTC. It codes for CSVERQGTYNEQFF.

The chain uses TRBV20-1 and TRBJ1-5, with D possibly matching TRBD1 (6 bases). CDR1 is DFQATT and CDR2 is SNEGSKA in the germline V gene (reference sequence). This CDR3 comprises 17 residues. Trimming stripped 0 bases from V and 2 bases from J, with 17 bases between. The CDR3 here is CSARDHMGGIGNQPQHF. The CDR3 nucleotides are TGCAGTGCTAGAGATCATATGGGGGGCATAGGCAATCAGCCCCAGCATTTT.

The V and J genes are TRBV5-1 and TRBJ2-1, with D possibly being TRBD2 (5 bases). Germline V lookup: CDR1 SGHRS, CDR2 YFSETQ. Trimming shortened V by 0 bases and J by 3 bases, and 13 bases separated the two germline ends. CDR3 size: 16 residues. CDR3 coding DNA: TGCGCCAGCAGCTTGGCCGAGCCCGGGGACTACAATGAGCAGTTCTTC. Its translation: CASSLAEPGDYNEQFF. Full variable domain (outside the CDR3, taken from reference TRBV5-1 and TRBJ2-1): KAGVTQTPRYLIKTRGQQVTLSCSPISGHRSVSWYQQTPGQGLQFLFEYFSETQRNKGNFPGRFSGRQFSNSRSEMNVSTLELGDSALYLCASSLAEPGDYNEQFFGPGTRLTVL.

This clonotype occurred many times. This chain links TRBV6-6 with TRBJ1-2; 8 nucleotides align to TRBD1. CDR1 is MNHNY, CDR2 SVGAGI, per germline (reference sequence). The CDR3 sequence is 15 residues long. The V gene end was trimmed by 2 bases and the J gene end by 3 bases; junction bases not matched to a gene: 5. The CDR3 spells CASSYNRGAHYGYTF. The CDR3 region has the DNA TGTGCCAGCAGTTACAACAGGGGGGCCCACTATGGCTACACCTTC.

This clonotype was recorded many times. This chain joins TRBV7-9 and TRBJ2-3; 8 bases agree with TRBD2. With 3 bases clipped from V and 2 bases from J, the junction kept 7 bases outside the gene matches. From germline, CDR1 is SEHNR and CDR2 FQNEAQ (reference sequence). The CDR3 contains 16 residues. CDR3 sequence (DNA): TGTGCCAGCAGCTTCGCCGCGGGGGGCCCCACAGATACGCAGTATTTT. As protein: CASSFAAGGPTDTQYF.

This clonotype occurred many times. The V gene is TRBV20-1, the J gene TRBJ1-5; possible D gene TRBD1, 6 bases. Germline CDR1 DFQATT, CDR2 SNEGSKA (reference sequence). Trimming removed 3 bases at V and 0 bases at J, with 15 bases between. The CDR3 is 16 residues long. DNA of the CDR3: TGCAGTGCTAGGAGGGAGGGGACATATAGCAATCAGCCCCAGCATTTT. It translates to CSARREGTYSNQPQHF.

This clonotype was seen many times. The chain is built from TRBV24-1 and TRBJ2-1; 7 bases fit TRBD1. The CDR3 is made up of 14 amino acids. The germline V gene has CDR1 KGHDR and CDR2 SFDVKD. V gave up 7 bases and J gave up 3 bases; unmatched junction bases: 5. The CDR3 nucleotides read TGTGCCACCAGCCAGAGACAGGGCTACAATGAGCAGTTCTTC. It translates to CATSQRQGYNEQFF.